The 11 T cell receptor beta chains reported below all come from one sample, sequenced in a study of blood T cell repertoires in COVID-19. Sequencing was performed with immunoSEQ multiplex PCR; in TCRdb, only in-frame clones are kept and a portion is missing. The table lists tens of thousands of clones, approximately 83% of them singletons. The sample consisted of peripheral blood. These receptors all come from a human donor in a cohort sampled during active COVID-19.

This chain connects TRBV28 to TRBJ1-2; 8 nucleotides line up with TRBD1. CDR3 length: 18 amino acids. V dropped 5 bases and J dropped 3; count of bases not matched to a gene: 17. Germline V gives CDR1 MDHEN, CDR2 SYDVKM. CDR3: CASSHRDRSHQHHYGYTF. In nucleotides, the CDR3 is TGTGCCAGCAGTCACCGGGACAGGTCTCACCAGCACCACTATGGCTACACCTTC.

In this sample, this clone turned up a few times. This chain connects TRBV19 to TRBJ1-2; D is perhaps TRBD1 (5 bases). This CDR3 spans 16 amino acids. V was trimmed by 5 bases and J by 7 bases, leaving 23 bases between them. Germline lookup yields CDR1 LNHDA and CDR2 SQIVND (reference sequence). CDR3 amino acids: CASSRAETAGIFGYTF. In nucleotides, the CDR3 is TGTGCCAGTAGTCGCGCCGAGACAGCGGGGATCTTTGGCTACACCTTC. Variable domain in full (rest from reference TRBV19 and TRBJ1-2): DGGITQSPKYLFRKEGQNVTLSCEQNLNHDAMYWYRQDPGQGLRLIYYSQIVNDFQKGDIAEGYSVSREKKESFPLTVTSAQKNPTAFYLCASSRAETAGIFGYTFGSGTRLTVV.

This clone is a singleton in its sample. This chain links TRBV9 with TRBJ2-7, with D perhaps matching TRBD1 (5 bases). The CDR3 length is 11 residues. Germline CDR1 SGDLS, CDR2 YYNGEE. Trimming shortened V by 0 bases and J by 7 bases, and 5 bases separated the two germline ends. This CDR3 reads CASSVGQEQYF. The DNA of the CDR3 is TGTGCCAGCAGCGTAGGACAGGAGCAGTACTTC.

The chain is built from TRBV7-9 and TRBJ1-4; 7 nucleotides match TRBD1. With 5 bases clipped from V and 7 bases from J, the junction kept 7 bases outside the gene matches. Germline CDR1 reads SEHNR; CDR2 reads FQNEAQ (reference sequence). The CDR3 has 14 residues. For the CDR3, the DNA is TGTGCCAGCAGCATTACAGGGGCGGGTGAAAAACTGTTTTTT. Amino acid sequence: CASSITGAGEKLFF.

This chain connects TRBV3-1 (or the pseudogene TRBV3-2) to TRBJ2-2; no clear D. Looked up from germline, CDR1 is LGHDT and CDR2 is YNNKEL (reference sequence). CDR3 size: 13 residues. Trimming removed 3 bases at V and 7 bases at J, with 9 bases between. The CDR3 DNA reads TGTGCCAGCAGCCAGTCTAGATACGGGGAGCTGTTTTTT. Its protein product is CASSQSRYGELFF.

V gene TRBV13 combines with J gene TRBJ2-1; 9 bases are a match to TRBD1. V was clipped by 6 bases and J by 4 bases; unmatched bases: 7. The CDR3 contains 15 residues. CDR1 is PRHDT and CDR2 is FYEKMQ in the germline V gene (reference sequence). The DNA for the CDR3 is TGTGCCAGCAGTTACAGGGGGCAGGGGTACAATGAGCAGTTCTTC. The encoded protein is CASSYRGQGYNEQFF.

The chain recombines TRBV7-9 with TRBJ2-5, with 13 bases matching TRBD2. Germline V gene lookup returns CDR1 SEHNR and CDR2 FQNEAQ (reference sequence). V gave up 5 bases and J gave up 2 bases; unmatched junction bases: 5. The CDR3 has 16 residues. DNA of the CDR3: TGTGCCAGCAGCCTTGGACTAGCGGGGGCGCAAGAGACCCAGTACTTC. Residues: CASSLGLAGAQETQYF.

This chain's CDR3 is CASSLRPDSYEQYF. The CDR3 DNA reads TGTGCCAGCAGCTTACGACCGGACAGCTACGAGCAGTACTTC. The V call is TRBV7-6, the J call TRBJ2-7; D might be TRBD1 (6 bases). CDR1 SGHVS and CDR2 FNYEAQ come from the germline V gene. V was shortened by 2 bases and J by 3 bases, with 11 bases between the two germline ends. The CDR3 totals 14 residues.

This clone was seen a few times. This chain uses TRBV7-8 with TRBJ2-6; possibly TRBD2 for D (5 bases). The CDR3 loop spans 16 amino acids. V lost 5 bases to trimming and J lost 0 bases, with 11 bases between them. Per germline, CDR1 SGHVS and CDR2 FQNEAQ. Written as DNA, the CDR3 is TGTGCCAGCAGCAGAGACGGGAACTCTGGGGCCAACGTCCTGACTTTC. Amino acids: CASSRDGNSGANVLTF.

This chain uses TRBV27 with TRBJ2-1; D may be TRBD1 (7 bases). Germline V lookup: CDR1 MNHEY, CDR2 SMNVEV (reference sequence). V gave up 6 bases and J gave up 4 bases, with 22 bases separating them. The CDR3 covers 17 residues. CDR3 in amino acids: CASSYAGGSTYYNEQFF. The CDR3 DNA reads as TGTGCCAGCAGCTACGCAGGGGGGTCCACTTATTACAATGAGCAGTTCTTC.

This chain links TRBV11-2 with TRBJ2-7, with D perhaps matching TRBD2 (6 bases). The CDR3 loop spans 16 amino acids. From germline, CDR1 is SGHAT and CDR2 FQNNGV. With 5 bases removed from V and 5 bases from J, the gap between germline ends came to 22 bases. The CDR3 DNA sequence: TGTGCCAGCAGCCCTTTTGAGGGACTGGAGGTCCACGAGCAGTACTTC. It is translated as CASSPFEGLEVHEQYF.